This T cell receptor (beta chain) was retrieved from a study of T-cell memory formation after mild COVID-19. Points from the study as a whole: Second-wave clones peaking on day 37 lacked confirmed SARS-CoV-2 specificity.

The CDR3 consists of 19 residues. Germline CDR1 and CDR2: KGHSH and LQKENI. V lost 4 bases, J lost 0 bases, and 22 bases lay in between. Constant-segment primers served in 5'RACE that generated TCR alpha and TCR beta cDNA libraries bearing sample barcodes and UMIs. TCRdb independently ran MiXCR on the 5' RACE reads; one entry per CDR3 protein. The repertoire includes around 140,000 distinct CDR3 sequences, roughly 19% of them detected once, and approximately 2% sits in the top ten. This clonotype was counted only a few times. What it binds is not known. The sequence came from an adult woman who had mild COVID-19 (a few samples of this study predate the infection). Cell type and time point are not known. The sequenced sample was PBMCs or a T cell subset sorted from them (not recorded which). V gene TRBV18 combines with J gene TRBJ2-4, with D perhaps given as TRBD1 or TRBD2 (5 bases each). CDR3 sequence (DNA): TGTGCCAGCTCACAACGATTAGGGGACGGTGCTCTAGCCAAAAACATTCAGTACTTC. Its translation is CASSQRLGDGALAKNIQYF. The whole variable domain, filled in from reference TRBV18 and TRBJ2-4, reads NAGVMQNPRHLVRRRGQEARLRCSPMKGHSHVYWYRQLPEEGLKFMVYLQKENIIDESGMPKERFSAEFPKEGPSILRIQQVVRGDSAAYFCASSQRLGDGALAKNIQYFGAGTRLSVL.